Listed below are T cell receptor beta chains from one sample, sequenced in a study of molecular identifiers for immune sequencing clone quantification. From the PCR reads, TCRdb called clonotypes with MiXCR, one entry per CDR3 protein. The sample lists 40,000 to 45,000 distinct CDR3 sequences, over 15% seen once, with approximately 1% in the top ten. The sample consisted of naive CD8+ T cells from blood, with Jurkat cell RNA spiked in. The receptors derive from a human donor in good health. Some libraries in this study had Jurkat cell RNA spiked in. CDR3s include the opening cysteine and the closing phenylalanine or tryptophan. The D gene is left open where the match is weak. The size of a clone is reported for some rows only, either as once, few or many, or as a class for expanded clones.

d_call | clone_size | j_call | v_call | cdr3_length | cdr3_aa | cdr3_nt
- | many | TRBJ1-5 | TRBV12-3/TRBV12-4 | 13 | CASSPGPNQPQHF | TGTGCCAGCAGCCCCGGGCCAAATCAGCCCCAGCATTTT
- | many | TRBJ1-5 | TRBV6-2/TRBV6-3 | 18 | CASSHSGTFVMSSQPQHF | TGTGCCAGCAGTCACTCCGGGACTTTTGTGATGTCAAGTCAGCCCCAGCATTTT
TRBD1 | many | TRBJ2-7 | TRBV7-2 | 14 | CASSPTAGTAWQYF | TGTGCCAGCAGCCCTACCGCCGGGACAGCGTGGCAGTACTTC
TRBD1 | many | TRBJ2-7 | TRBV5-1 | 14 | CASSFGDRAYEQYF | TGCGCCAGCAGCTTCGGGGACAGAGCCTACGAGCAGTACTTC
- | - | TRBJ1-4 | TRBV25-1 | 17 | CASSEYGESVNNEKLFF | TGTGCCAGCAGTGAATACGGCGAGTCAGTTAATAATGAAAAACTGTTTTTT
- | many | TRBJ2-1 | TRBV2 | 13 | CASRARLGLEQFF | TGTGCCAGCAGAGCACGACTAGGACTTGAGCAGTTCTTC
TRBD1 | many | TRBJ2-7 | TRBV14 | 14 | CASSPQGSPYEQYF | TGTGCCAGCAGCCCACAGGGGAGCCCCTACGAGCAGTACTTC
TRBD1 | many | TRBJ2-5 | TRBV4-1 | 15 | CASSRRQGAFETQYF | TGCGCCAGCAGCCGCCGACAGGGGGCATTTGAGACCCAGTACTTC
TRBD2 | many | TRBJ2-5 | TRBV2 | 16 | CASSEIERGQAETQYF | TGTGCCAGCAGTGAAATAGAGCGGGGGCAGGCGGAGACCCAGTACTTC
- | many | TRBJ2-6 | TRBV4-3 | 17 | CASSQVARHSGANVLTF | TGCGCCAGCAGCCAAGTGGCGAGGCACTCTGGGGCCAACGTCCTGACTTTC
TRBD2 | many | TRBJ2-7 | TRBV29-1 | 18 | CSVEGIAGAGRDYYEQYF | TGCAGCGTTGAAGGAATCGCGGGAGCCGGGAGGGACTACTACGAGCAGTACTTC
- | many | TRBJ2-7 | TRBV11-3 | 9 | CARRSEQYF | TGTGCCCGCCGTAGTGAGCAGTACTTC
TRBD2 | many | TRBJ2-1 | TRBV4-2 | 16 | CASSQGSGGAASEQFF | TGTGCCAGCAGCCAAGGGAGCGGGGGGGCCGCCTCTGAGCAGTTCTTC
TRBD2 | - | TRBJ2-3 | TRBV20-1 | 17 | CSARLAGDPKPTDTQYF | TGCAGTGCTAGACTAGCGGGAGACCCTAAACCTACAGATACGCAGTATTTT
- | many | TRBJ2-3 | TRBV4-1 | 17 | CASSQGFRQLGTDTQYF | TGCGCCAGCAGCCAAGGTTTCCGACAGCTAGGCACAGATACGCAGTATTTT
- | - | TRBJ2-7 | TRBV27 | 15 | CASSLTGLSSYEQYF | TGTGCCAGCAGTCTCACAGGGCTAAGCTCCTACGAGCAGTACTTC
- | - | TRBJ2-7 | TRBV27 | 17 | CASSSARHGQSSYERHF | TGTGCCAGCAGTTCCGCCCGGCACGGGCAGAGCTCCTACGAGCGGCACTTC
- | many | TRBJ1-5 | TRBV28 | 13 | CASSLRSNQPQHF | TGTGCCAGCAGTTTACGGAGCAATCAGCCCCAGCATTTT
- | many | TRBJ2-7 | TRBV20-1 | 13 | CSAREGHRYEQYF | TGCAGTGCTAGAGAAGGACACAGGTACGAGCAGTACTTC
TRBD1 | many | TRBJ1-1 | TRBV6-5 | 14 | CASSATGGGTEAFF | TGTGCCAGCAGCGCCACAGGGGGTGGCACTGAAGCTTTCTTT
- | - | TRBJ2-5 | TRBV2 | 14 | CASSEGWGQETQYF | TGTGCCAGCAGTGAAGGCTGGGGCCAAGAGACCCAGTACTTC
TRBD1 | many | TRBJ1-5 | TRBV28 | 19 | CASSLDRTGALYSNRPQHF | TGTGCCAGCAGTTTAGATAGGACAGGGGCCCTATATAGCAATCGGCCCCAGCATTTT
TRBD2 | many | TRBJ2-3 | TRBV3-1 | 16 | CASSPAERGGFDTQYF | TGTGCCAGCAGCCCCGCTGAGCGGGGGGGCTTTGATACGCAGTATTTT
TRBD2 | many | TRBJ2-3 | TRBV6-5 | 17 | CASSLGLAGSSTDTQYF | TGTGCCAGCAGCCTGGGACTAGCGGGGTCTAGCACAGATACGCAGTATTTT
TRBD2 | many | TRBJ2-3 | TRBV6-2/TRBV6-3 | 16 | CASSYVGGGPKDTQYF | TGTGCCAGCAGTTATGTGGGCGGGGGGCCAAAAGATACGCAGTATTTT
TRBD2 | many | TRBJ2-1 | TRBV20-1 | 17 | CSAPWVSGGASYNEQFF | TGCAGTGCCCCCTGGGTTAGCGGGGGGGCCAGTTACAATGAGCAGTTCTTC
TRBD2 | many | TRBJ2-5 | TRBV20-1 | 13 | CSAGDGGGETQYF | TGCAGTGCTGGAGACGGGGGGGGAGAGACCCAGTACTTC
- | many | TRBJ1-1 | TRBV29-1 | 17 | CSVELEEPQSVNTEAFF | TGCAGCGTTGAGTTGGAAGAACCCCAATCCGTGAACACTGAAGCTTTCTTT
- | many | TRBJ2-4 | TRBV13 | 15 | CASSPPLGAKNIQYF | TGTGCCAGCAGCCCCCCTCTCGGAGCCAAAAACATTCAGTACTTC
- | many | TRBJ2-6 | TRBV12-3/TRBV12-4 | 17 | CASRLHRDNSGANVLTF | TGTGCCAGCAGATTACACCGGGACAACTCTGGGGCCAACGTCCTGACTTTC
- | many | TRBJ2-7 | TRBV28 | 13 | CASTALGAYEQYF | TGTGCCAGCACTGCCCTGGGAGCCTACGAGCAGTACTTC
- | many | TRBJ2-2 | TRBV12-3/TRBV12-4 | 14 | CASSSRAGTGELFF | TGTGCCAGCAGTTCCAGGGCGGGGACCGGGGAGCTGTTTTTT
TRBD1 | - | TRBJ1-4 | TRBV2 | 14 | CASSDPGGREKLFF | TGTGCCAGCAGTGATCCAGGGGGAAGAGAAAAACTGTTTTTT
TRBD1 | many | TRBJ2-7 | TRBV19 | 12 | CASRTGSSEQYF | TGTGCCAGTCGGACAGGTTCCAGCGAGCAGTACTTC
- | many | TRBJ2-2 | TRBV4-1 | 14 | CASSLFQNTGELFF | TGCGCCAGCAGCCTTTTTCAGAACACCGGGGAGCTGTTTTTT
TRBD2 | many | TRBJ2-7 | TRBV28 | 15 | CASSLFSGRPYEQYF | TGTGCCAGCAGTTTATTTTCCGGGAGGCCCTACGAGCAGTACTTC
- | many | TRBJ2-5 | TRBV5-5 | 17 | CASSPGWGAASGETQYF | TGTGCCAGCAGCCCGGGGTGGGGGGCCGCTAGTGGAGAGACCCAGTACTTC
TRBD1 | many | TRBJ2-5 | TRBV27 | 13 | CASSLDRGPPQYF | TGTGCCAGCAGTTTGGACAGGGGCCCGCCCCAGTACTTC
- | many | TRBJ2-1 | TRBV7-9 | 15 | CASRTPGPSYNEQFF | TGTGCCAGCAGGACCCCGGGACCCTCCTACAATGAGCAGTTCTTC
TRBD1 | many | TRBJ2-7 | TRBV5-4 | 15 | CASSPRGTGISGQYF | TGTGCCAGCAGCCCCCGGGGGACAGGGATTTCCGGGCAGTACTTC
TRBD1 | many | TRBJ1-2 | TRBV19 | 13 | CASSILTGEGYTF | TGTGCCAGTAGTATTCTAACAGGGGAAGGCTACACCTTC
- | many | TRBJ2-7 | TRBV11-2 | 11 | CASSSRGEQYF | TGTGCCAGCAGCTCCCGAGGGGAGCAGTACTTC
- | - | TRBJ1-5 | TRBV27 | 16 | CASRGKSTGSNQPQHF | TGTGCCAGCAGGGGAAAATCTACAGGTAGCAATCAGCCCCAGCATTTT
- | many | TRBJ2-7 | TRBV27 | 15 | CASSLSGLNDYEQYF | TGTGCCAGCAGTTTATCAGGACTGAATGACTACGAGCAGTACTTC
- | many | TRBJ1-1 | TRBV4-3 | 13 | CASSQASATEAFF | TGCGCCAGCAGCCAAGCCAGTGCCACTGAAGCTTTCTTT
TRBD2 | many | TRBJ2-2 | TRBV7-9 | 16 | CASSLILAGVDGELFF | TGTGCCAGCAGCCTGATACTAGCGGGCGTCGACGGGGAGCTGTTTTTT
- | many | TRBJ2-1 | TRBV2 | 12 | CASSPGGFGSFF | TGTGCCAGCAGTCCTGGGGGGTTCGGGTCGTTCTTC
- | many | TRBJ2-7 | TRBV7-6 | 14 | CASSLDGQDMEQYF | TGTGCCAGCAGCTTAGATGGGCAGGATATGGAGCAGTACTTC
- | many | TRBJ2-2 | TRBV4-3 | 16 | CASSQDRGRSAGELFF | TGCGCCAGCAGCCAAGATCGAGGGAGGTCGGCCGGGGAGCTGTTTTTT
- | once | TRBJ1-1 | TRBV30 | 12 | CAWSAEDQRAFF | TGTGCCTGGAGTGCGGAGGACCAGAGGGCTTTCTTT
- | many | TRBJ1-2 | TRBV2 | 15 | CASSEARWPGYGYTF | TGTGCCAGCAGTGAAGCGCGTTGGCCAGGCTATGGCTACACCTTC
- | many | TRBJ1-1 | TRBV5-4 | 15 | CASSGSGAANTEAFF | TGTGCCAGCAGCGGCTCTGGGGCAGCGAACACTGAAGCTTTCTTT
- | many | TRBJ2-1 | TRBV7-3 | 13 | CASSLKSRNEQFF | TGTGCCAGCAGCTTAAAATCCAGGAATGAGCAGTTCTTC